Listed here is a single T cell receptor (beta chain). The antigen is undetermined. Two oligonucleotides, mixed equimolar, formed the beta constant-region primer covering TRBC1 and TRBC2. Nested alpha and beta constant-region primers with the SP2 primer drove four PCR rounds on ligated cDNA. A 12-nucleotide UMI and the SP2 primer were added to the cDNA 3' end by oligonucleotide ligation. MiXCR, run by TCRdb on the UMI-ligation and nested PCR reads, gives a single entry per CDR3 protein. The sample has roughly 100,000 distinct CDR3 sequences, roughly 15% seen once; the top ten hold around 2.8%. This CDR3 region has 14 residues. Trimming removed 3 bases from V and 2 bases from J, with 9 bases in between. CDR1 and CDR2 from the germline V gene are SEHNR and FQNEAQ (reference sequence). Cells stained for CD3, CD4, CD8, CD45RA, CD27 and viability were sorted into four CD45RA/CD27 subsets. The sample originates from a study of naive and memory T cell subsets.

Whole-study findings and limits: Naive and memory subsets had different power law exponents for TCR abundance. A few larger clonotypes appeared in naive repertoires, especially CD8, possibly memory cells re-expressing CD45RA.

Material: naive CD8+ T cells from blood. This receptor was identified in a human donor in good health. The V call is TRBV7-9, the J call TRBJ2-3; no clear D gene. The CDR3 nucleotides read TGTGCCAGCAGCTTCATCCAAGACACAGATACGCAGTATTTT. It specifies CASSFIQDTDTQYF. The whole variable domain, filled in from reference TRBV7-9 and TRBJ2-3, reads DTGVSQNPRHKITKRGQNVTFRCDPISEHNRLYWYRQTLGQGPEFLTYFQNEAQLEKSRLLSDRFSAERPKGSFSTLEIQRTEQGDSAMYLCASSFIQDTDTQYFGPGTRLTVL.